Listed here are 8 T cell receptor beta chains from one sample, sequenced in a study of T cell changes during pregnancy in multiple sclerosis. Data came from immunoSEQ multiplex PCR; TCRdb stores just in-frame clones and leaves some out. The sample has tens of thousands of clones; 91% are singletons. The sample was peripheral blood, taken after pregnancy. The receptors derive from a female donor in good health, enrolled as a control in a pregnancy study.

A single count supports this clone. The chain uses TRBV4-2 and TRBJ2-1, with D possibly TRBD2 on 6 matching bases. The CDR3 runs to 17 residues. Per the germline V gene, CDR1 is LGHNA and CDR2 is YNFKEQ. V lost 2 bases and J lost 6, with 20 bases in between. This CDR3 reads CASSQYFMQLASNEQFF. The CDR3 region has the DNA TGTGCCAGCAGCCAATACTTCATGCAACTAGCTAGCAATGAGCAGTTCTTC.

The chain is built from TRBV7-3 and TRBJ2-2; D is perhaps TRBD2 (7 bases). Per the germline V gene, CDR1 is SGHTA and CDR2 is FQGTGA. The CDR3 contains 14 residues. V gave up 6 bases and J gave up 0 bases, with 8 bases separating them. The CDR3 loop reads CASRGGPNTGELFF. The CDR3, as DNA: TGTGCCAGCAGGGGGGGGCCGAACACCGGGGAGCTGTTTTTT.

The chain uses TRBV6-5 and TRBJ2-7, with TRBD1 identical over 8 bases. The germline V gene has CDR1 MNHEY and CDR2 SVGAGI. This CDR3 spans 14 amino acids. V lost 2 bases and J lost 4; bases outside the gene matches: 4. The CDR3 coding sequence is TGTGCCAGCAGTTACGCAGGGGGCGTATACGAGCAGTACTTC. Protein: CASSYAGGVYEQYF.

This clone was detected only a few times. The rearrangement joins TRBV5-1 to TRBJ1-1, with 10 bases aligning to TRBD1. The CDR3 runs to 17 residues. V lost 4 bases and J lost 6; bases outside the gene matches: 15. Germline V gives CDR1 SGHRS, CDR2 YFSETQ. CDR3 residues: CASSPMRDRGVMAEAFF. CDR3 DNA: TGCGCCAGCAGCCCGATGCGGGACAGGGGTGTGATGGCTGAAGCTTTCTTT. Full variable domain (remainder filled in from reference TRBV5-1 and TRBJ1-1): KAGVTQTPRYLIKTRGQQVTLSCSPISGHRSVSWYQQTPGQGLQFLFEYFSETQRNKGNFPGRFSGRQFSNSRSEMNVSTLELGDSALYLCASSPMRDRGVMAEAFFGQGTRLTVV.

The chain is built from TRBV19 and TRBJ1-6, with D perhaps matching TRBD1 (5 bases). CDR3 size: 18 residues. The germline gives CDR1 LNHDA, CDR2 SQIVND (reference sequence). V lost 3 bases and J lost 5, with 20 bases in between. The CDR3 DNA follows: TGTGCCAGTAGTATGGGGACTCCACCTGGCCGGGATAATTCACCCCTCCACTTT. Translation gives CASSMGTPPGRDNSPLHF.

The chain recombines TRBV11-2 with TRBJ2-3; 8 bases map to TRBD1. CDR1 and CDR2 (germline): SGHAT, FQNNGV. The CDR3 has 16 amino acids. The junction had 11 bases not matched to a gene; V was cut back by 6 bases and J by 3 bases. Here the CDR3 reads CASRQNGRGQTDTQYF. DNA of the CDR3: TGTGCCAGCAGACAAAATGGCAGGGGGCAAACAGATACGCAGTATTTT.

DNA of the CDR3: TGTGCCAGCCCAACTACATATCCCGGGGAGCTGTTTTTT. Protein: CASPTTYPGELFF. This sequence joins TRBV7-2 and TRBJ2-2; D is ambiguous. CDR3 length: 13 residues. V lost 8 bases to trimming and J lost 6 bases, with 13 bases between them. The germline CDR1 and CDR2 sequences are SGHTA and FQGNSA.

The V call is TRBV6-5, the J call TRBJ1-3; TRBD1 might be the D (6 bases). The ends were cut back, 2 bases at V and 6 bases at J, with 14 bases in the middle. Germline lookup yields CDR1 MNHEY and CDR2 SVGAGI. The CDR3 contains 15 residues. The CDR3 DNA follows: TGTGCCAGCAGTTACAGCGGGACATCCCTAAACACCATATATTTT. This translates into CASSYSGTSLNTIYF.